This paragraph reports one T cell receptor beta chain. Its antigen is not known. The data derive from a study of OX40 agonist ivuxolimab in advanced cancers. Study as a whole: Participants, approximately 83% male, averaged roughly 60 years of age, ranging from about 20 to 80. Partial responses were recorded for three patients, including one with hepatocellular carcinoma and two with cutaneous melanoma. General observations from the study: CD4+ and CD8+ T cells in blood underwent clonal expansion by week 6 at 0.1 to 3.0 mg/kg.

Sequencing used immunoSEQ multiplex PCR; TCRdb keeps in-frame clones, though not all of them. The sample lists 73,000 or so clones; around 85% were seen once. Samples were taken at baseline and on day 1 of cycles 4 and 7. CDR3 size: 15 residues. CDR1 is LNHDA and CDR2 is SQIVND in the germline V gene (reference sequence). The V and J ends lost 3 bases and 4 bases respectively, with 13 bases between them. This specimen consisted of CD4+ or CD8+ T cells sorted from blood, obtained in a trial of the OX40 agonist ivuxolimab. The receptor was isolated from an adult with an advanced solid tumor such as melanoma, head and neck, liver or kidney cancer. This rearrangement joins TRBV19 to TRBJ2-1; weak D call: TRBD2 (5 bases). DNA of the CDR3: TGTGCCAGTAGTATTCGCGGGTCGCCGTACAATGAGCAGTTCTTC. Translated: CASSIRGSPYNEQFF. Looking up the rest from reference TRBV19 and TRBJ2-1 gives the full variable domain: DGGITQSPKYLFRKEGQNVTLSCEQNLNHDAMYWYRQDPGQGLRLIYYSQIVNDFQKGDIAEGYSVSREKKESFPLTVTSAQKNPTAFYLCASSIRGSPYNEQFFGPGTRLTVL.